This T cell receptor beta chain was sequenced for a study of CD8 T cells in Susac syndrome. Random-hexamer reverse transcription was applied to about 0.5 to 1 ug RNA. Multiplex immunoSEQ PCR targeted 54 Vbeta and 13 Jbeta TCR beta segments. TCRdb recomputed calls from the immunoSEQ multiplex PCR reads with MiXCR, one row per CDR3 protein. The table has approximately 120,000 distinct CDR3 sequences, approximately 96% seen once. Sequencing of TCR beta was carried out in blood CD8+ and CD4+ T cells. Negative isolation was used for CD8+ and CD4+ T cells and FACS enrichment for TEMRA cells. CDR3 length: 13 amino acids. Germline lookup yields CDR1 GTSNPN and CDR2 SVGIG (reference sequence). Losses at the gene ends were 4 bases for V and 2 bases for J; bases not matched to a gene: 5.

This sequence joins TRBV30 and TRBJ2-7; 7 nucleotides align to TRBD2. The sequence was obtained from a human donor in good health. The sequenced sample consisted of CD4+ T cells from PBMCs. CDR3 sequence reads: CAWIRSGAYEQYF. Here the CDR3 DNA reads TGTGCCTGGATTAGGAGCGGGGCCTACGAGCAGTACTTC.